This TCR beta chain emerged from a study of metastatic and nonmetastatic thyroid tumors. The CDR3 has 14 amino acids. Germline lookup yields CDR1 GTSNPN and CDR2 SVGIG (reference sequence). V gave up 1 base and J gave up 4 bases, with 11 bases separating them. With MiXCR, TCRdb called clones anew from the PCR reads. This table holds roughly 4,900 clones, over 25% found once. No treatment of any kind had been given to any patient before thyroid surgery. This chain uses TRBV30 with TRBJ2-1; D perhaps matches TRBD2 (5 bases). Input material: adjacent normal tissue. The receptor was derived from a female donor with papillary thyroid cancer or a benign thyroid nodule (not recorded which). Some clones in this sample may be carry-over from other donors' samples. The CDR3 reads CAWSGEMGYNEQFF. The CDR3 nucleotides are TGTGCCTGGAGTGGGGAGATGGGTTACAATGAGCAGTTCTTC.